This TCR beta chain derives from a study of blood T cell repertoires in COVID-19. Study overall: COVID-19 samples from acute and convalescent phases originated in the United States, Italy and Spain.

As processed by the authors: Amplification with reference gene primers provided the estimates of nucleated cell counts. Libraries were prepared by immunoSEQ multiplex PCR; TCRdb keeps only in-frame clonotypes and omits some of them. The DNA was the basis for D and trimming; V, J and clone size are from that table. The sample lists around 130,000 clones, 88% occurring once. Germline values: CDR1 MNHEY, CDR2 SMNVEV (reference sequence). Deletions cut 6 bases from V and 6 bases from J, with 14 bases between. The length of the CDR3 is 14 residues. The V call is TRBV27, the J call TRBJ1-4; tentative D call: TRBD1 (5 bases). Sequencing was carried out using peripheral blood. This TCR derives from a man aged 70-80 years with active COVID-19. The CDR3 region is CASRAAGGDEKLFF. The CDR3, as DNA: TGTGCCAGCAGAGCCGCAGGAGGGGATGAAAAACTGTTTTTT.